The TCR beta chain under discussion was sequenced for a study of T cells in Graves' hyperthyroidism and ophthalmopathy. This clonotype was picked up many times. The target antigen is unknown. Study conclusions and caveats: Ophthalmopathy prediction by the model preceded onset by a median about 6 months.

TCR beta CDR3 sequences were amplified from RNA transcripts. When the TCR CDR3 underwent first-round RT-PCR, the HTBI primer set was used. TCRdb re-called the multiplex PCR reads with MiXCR, one entry per CDR3 protein. This table has about 420,000 distinct CDR3 sequences, about a sixth appearing once. Looked up from germline, CDR1 is LGHDT and CDR2 is YNNKEL (reference sequence). V was shortened by 3 bases and J by 9 bases, with 11 bases between the two germline ends. The CDR3 is 13 amino acids. This sequence was found in a woman between 18 and 29 years old with Graves' hyperthyroidism. V is TRBV3-1 and J is TRBJ2-2; tentative D call: TRBD2 (5 bases). The sample consisted of blood. This CDR3 reads CASSQRTPRELFF. In nucleotides, the CDR3 is TGTGCCAGCAGCCAGAGGACTCCTCGGGAGCTGTTTTTT.